Listed below are T cell receptor beta chains from one sample, sequenced in a study of blood T cell repertoires in COVID-19. The table came from immunoSEQ multiplex PCR; TCRdb's copy has only in-frame clones and leaves some out. This table holds 200,000 to 250,000 clones, 85% to 90% found once. Sequenced material: peripheral blood. All receptors derive from a man aged 80 or over with acute or convalescent COVID-19. Both conserved end residues are part of each CDR3. A D gene is named only where the DNA matches it firmly. Clone size is given for some rows only: seen once, a few or many times, or a class if the clone is expanded.

cdr3_nt cdr3_aa j_call d_call v_call clone_size
TGTGCCAGCAGCCGGCGGGGGTCGACCCATCTAGCCAAAAACATTCAGTACTTC CASSRRGSTHLAKNIQYF TRBJ2-4 TRBD2 TRBV5-6 NA
TGTGCCAGCAGCGACCCAAGACTCCTCCGGGATGAAAAACTGTTTTTT CASSDPRLLRDEKLFF TRBJ1-4 NA TRBV28 NA
TGTGCCAGTAGTGATCAGGGGGCTATCAATCAGCCCCAGCATTTT CASSDQGAINQPQHF TRBJ1-5 TRBD1 TRBV19 NA
TGTGCCAGCAGCGTTCCGGGACTAGCGGGAGAAATGAAAGAGACCCAGTACTTC CASSVPGLAGEMKETQYF TRBJ2-5 TRBD2 TRBV7-6 NA
TGTGCCAGCAGTTCTCTAGCGGGAGGGATAACAATGAAGCAGTTCTTC CASSSLAGGITMKQFF TRBJ2-1 TRBD2 TRBV6-2/TRBV6-3 NA
TGTGCCAGCAGACTTCTCCTAGCGGGATCCTACAATGAGCAGTTCTTC CASRLLLAGSYNEQFF TRBJ2-1 TRBD2 TRBV11-2 NA
TGTGCCAGCAGCGAAAACAGGGGAACTAATGAAAAACTGTTTTTT CASSENRGTNEKLFF TRBJ1-4 TRBD1 TRBV7-6 NA
TGCGCCAGCAGCTCCGGGACTAGCGGGGGAAGCACAGATACGCAGTATTTT CASSSGTSGGSTDTQYF TRBJ2-3 TRBD2 TRBV5-1 once
TGTGCCAGCAGTGCCCCACCTAGCTTCTTCGAGCAGTACTTC CASSAPPSFFEQYF TRBJ2-7 NA TRBV6-4 NA
TGTGCCTCAAAGGGCATCCGGGGGGGCTACACCTTC CASKGIRGGYTF TRBJ1-2 NA TRBV27 NA
TGTGCCAGCAGCCCTTCAACTCGACAGCCTAAGACGGCCCAGTACTTC CASSPSTRQPKTAQYF TRBJ2-5 NA TRBV11-2 NA
TGTGCCACCAGCGGGGTACTAGCGGGGAACAATGAGCAGTTCTTC CATSGVLAGNNEQFF TRBJ2-1 TRBD2 TRBV15 NA
TGTGCCGTTGTGGGACTAGCGGGAGGAGTCGCCGGGGAGCTGTTTTTT CAVVGLAGGVAGELFF TRBJ2-2 TRBD2 TRBV19 NA